This passage covers 15 T cell receptor beta chains from one sample sequenced in a study of molecular identifiers for immune sequencing clone quantification. Via MiXCR, TCRdb re-called the PCR reads, giving one row per CDR3 protein. Seen here are about half a million distinct CDR3 sequences, approximately 25% observed once, and the top ten hold about 0.75%. The sequenced sample was naive CD8+ T cells from blood, with Jurkat cell RNA spiked in. Subset reported: FACS-sorted CD8+CD4-CCR7+CD45RA+ naive T cells. Receptor source: a human donor in good health. Some libraries in this study had Jurkat cell RNA spiked in.

In its sample, this clonotype was seen a few times. With a much larger clone just one base away, this may be a read error. The CDR3 protein is CASGVGGQGGEKLFF. In nucleotides, the CDR3 is TGTGCCAGCGGCGTAGGCGGACAGGGAGGCGAAAAACTGTTTTTT. The chain uses TRBV9 and TRBJ1-4; 8 bases align to TRBD1. Germline CDR1 SGDLS, CDR2 YYNGEE. CDR3 length: 15 residues.

There are a few counts of this clonotype. An end of the junction does not agree with germline; a read error may underlie this. The J gene is TRBJ2-1, the V gene TRBV6-5; 13 bases map to TRBD2. This CDR3 contains 15 residues. Germline CDR1 and CDR2: MNHEY and SVGAGI. CDR3 nucleotide sequence: TGTGCCGGCAGCGCATGGACTAGCGGGAGCAATGAGCAGTTCTTC. It translates to CAGSAWTSGSNEQFF.

Many counts were recorded for this clonotype. This sequence joins TRBV6-6 and TRBJ1-1; D not certain. The CDR3 runs to 17 residues. V lost 5 bases and J lost 5, with 24 bases in between. CDR1 and CDR2 (germline): MNHNY, SVGAGI (reference sequence). The CDR3 loop is CASSLLETKITPTEAFF. The CDR3 DNA sequence: TGTGCCAGCAGTCTACTGGAGACAAAAATCACCCCAACTGAAGCTTTCTTT.

This chain uses TRBV27 with TRBJ2-1, with 10 bases matching TRBD1. Germline V lookup: CDR1 MNHEY, CDR2 SMNVEV (reference sequence). CDR3 size: 16 residues. Trimming at V came to 6 bases and at J to 6 bases, leaving 11 bases not matched to a gene. This CDR3 reads CASRGSGTGVINEQFF. The CDR3 bases are TGTGCCAGCAGGGGGTCCGGGACAGGGGTGATCAATGAGCAGTTCTTC.

CDR3 nucleotides: TGTGCCTGGAGTGTAACCTTTGGGGAGCTGTTTTTT. It encodes CAWSVTFGELFF. The V gene is TRBV30, the J gene TRBJ2-2, with no clear D. CDR3 length equals 12 residues. V was cut by 0 bases and J by 8 bases, with 7 bases left in between. Germline loops: CDR1 GTSNPN, CDR2 SVGIG (reference sequence).

V gene TRBV28 combines with J gene TRBJ1-5; 11 nucleotides match TRBD1. CDR1 and CDR2 from the germline V gene are MDHEN and SYDVKM. V shed 6 bases and J 6 bases; nucleotides not matched to a gene: 7. This CDR3 region has 15 residues. The CDR3 sequence: CASRAGTGGFQPQHF. CDR3 bases: TGTGCCAGCAGGGCCGGGACAGGGGGTTTTCAGCCCCAGCATTTT. Filled out from reference TRBV28 and TRBJ1-5, the complete variable domain reads DVKVTQSSRYLVKRTGEKVFLECVQDMDHENMFWYRQDPGLGLRLIYFSYDVKMKEKGDIPEGYSVSREKKERFSLILESASTNQTSMYLCASRAGTGGFQPQHFGDGTRLSIL.

This chain links TRBV6-2 or TRBV6-3 with TRBJ2-7; D gene unclear. The CDR3 runs 13 residues. The germline CDR1 and CDR2 sequences are MNHEY and SVGEGT. Trimming pared 0 bases from V and 3 bases from J, leaving 6 bases between. The CDR3 DNA follows: TGTGCCAGCAGTTACTCCGAGTTCTACGAGCAGTACTTC. The encoded protein is CASSYSEFYEQYF.

Regarding this clonotype: The conserved phenylalanine or tryptophan normally closing the CDR3 is absent here, so this likely arose from a read error. The chain couples TRBV7-9 to TRBJ1-1; D is undetermined. This CDR3 region has 12 residues. V was cut by 6 bases and J by 1 base, with 6 bases left in between. Germline CDR1 and CDR2: SEHNR and FQNEAQ (reference sequence). CDR3 sequence: CASSYSNTEAFS. The CDR3 coding sequence is TGTGCCAGCAGTTATTCGAACACTGAAGCTTTCTCT.

This chain joins TRBV29-1 and TRBJ2-5; a weak D match, TRBD1 (6 bases). This CDR3 spans 15 amino acids. The germline V and J ends were trimmed by 5 bases and 0 bases, with 16 bases remaining between them. Germline-derived CDR1 and CDR2 are SQVTM and ANQGSEA. CDR3 protein: CSVTSGVGDQETQYF. In nucleotides, the CDR3 is TGCAGCGTTACCTCAGGGGTGGGGGACCAAGAGACCCAGTACTTC.

The V gene is TRBV2, the J gene TRBJ2-2; D possibly corresponds to TRBD2 (6 bases). V lost 1 base to trimming and J lost 0 bases, with 9 bases between them. CDR1 SNHLY and CDR2 FYNNEI come from the germline V gene. There are 16 residues in the CDR3. The CDR3 nucleotides are TGTGCCAGCAGTGAAGTTAGCGGCTCGAACACCGGGGAGCTGTTTTTT. It is translated as CASSEVSGSNTGELFF.

With regard to this clonotype: A much larger clonotype is one base distant, so this may be a read error. J is TRBJ2-7 and V is TRBV20-1, with D possibly matching TRBD2 (5 bases). V was cut by 5 bases and J by 5 bases, with 16 bases left in between. The CDR3 consists of 13 residues. Germline CDR1 DFQATT, CDR2 SNEGSKA (reference sequence). In DNA, the CDR3 is TGCAGTGCTCCGCTACGGGGTCACAACGAGCAGTACTTC. Translated, it gives CSAPLRGHNEQYF.

The chain's CDR3 is CAISDRWDESSYEQYF. The CDR3 nucleotides read TGTGCCATCAGTGACCGTTGGGACGAGAGCTCCTACGAGCAGTACTTC. The J gene is TRBJ2-7, the V gene TRBV10-3; D is perhaps TRBD1 or TRBD2 (5 bases each). The CDR3 has 16 amino acids. The V gene's germline CDR1 is ENHRY and CDR2 SYGVKD. V dropped 3 bases and J dropped 0 bases, with 15 bases sitting between them.

This chain connects TRBV7-3 to TRBJ2-7; D is uncertain. The germline V and J ends were trimmed by 6 bases and 2 bases, with 23 bases remaining between them. The CDR3 has 17 residues. The germline V gene has CDR1 SGHTA and CDR2 FQGTGA. The CDR3 DNA follows: TGTGCCAGCAGTCCACCGGCCACGCCTCCCTTTCCCTACGAGCAGTACTTC. Amino acids: CASSPPATPPFPYEQYF.

This clonotype was seen a few times. The rearrangement uses TRBV24-1 and TRBJ2-2, with a weak D call TRBD1 (6 bases). The CDR3 has 18 amino acids. Trimming removed 0 bases at V and 0 bases at J, with 13 bases between. Germline assignment: CDR1 KGHDR and CDR2 SFDVKD. As DNA, the CDR3 is TGTGCCACCAGTGATTTGGATTCAGGGGACGCGAACACCGGGGAGCTGTTTTTT. Protein: CATSDLDSGDANTGELFF.

About this clonotype: This may be a read error: a much more frequent sequence differs by one nucleotide. The V gene is TRBV24-1, the J gene TRBJ2-3, with TRBD1 as a possible D gene (6 bases). This CDR3 region has 13 residues. V lost 10 bases and J lost 1, with 11 bases in between. Per the germline V gene, CDR1 is KGHDR and CDR2 is SFDVKD. CDR3: CATGAGRTDTQYF. The CDR3 region has the DNA TGTGCCACGGGGGCTGGCCGCACAGATACGCAGTATTTT.